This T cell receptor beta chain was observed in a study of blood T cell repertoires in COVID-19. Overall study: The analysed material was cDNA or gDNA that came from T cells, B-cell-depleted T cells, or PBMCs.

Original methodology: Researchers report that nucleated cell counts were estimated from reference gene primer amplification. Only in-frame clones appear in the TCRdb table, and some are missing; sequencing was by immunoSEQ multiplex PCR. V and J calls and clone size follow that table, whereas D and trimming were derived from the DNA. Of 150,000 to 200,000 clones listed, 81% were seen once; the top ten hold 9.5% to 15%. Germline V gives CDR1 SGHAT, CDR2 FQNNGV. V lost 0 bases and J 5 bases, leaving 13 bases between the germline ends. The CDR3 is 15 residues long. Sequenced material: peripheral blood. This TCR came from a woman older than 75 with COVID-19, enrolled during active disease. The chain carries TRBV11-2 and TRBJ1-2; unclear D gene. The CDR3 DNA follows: TGTGCCAGCAGCTTAGACTGGGCGTCAGGATATGGCTACACCTTC. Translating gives CASSLDWASGYGYTF.